This T cell receptor beta chain was profiled in a study of blood T cell repertoires in COVID-19. The wider study: PBMCs, B-cell-depleted T cells, or T cells provided the cDNA or gDNA that made up the material.

Either two negative PCRs, clearance, or symptom resolution qualified Cohort 3 donors as recovered. As originally analysed: Researchers report that nucleated cell counts were estimated from reference gene primer amplification. Profiled with immunoSEQ multiplex PCR; TCRdb holds only in-frame clones, not every one. The V and J calls and clone size were taken over from that table, and D and trimming were inferred from the DNA. The sample holds about 220,000 clones, 82% seen once. Sequenced: PBMCs or T cells enriched from blood (not recorded which). The receptor's source is a woman aged 55-69 years who had recovered from COVID-19.

Here the CDR3 DNA reads TGCAGCGTTGGGGGAGGACAGGGGGCCTTTGAAGCTTTCTTT. Translating it yields CSVGGGQGAFEAFF. The chain has TRBV29-1 and TRBJ1-1; 11 bases line up with TRBD1. CDR1 is SQVTM, CDR2 ANQGSEA, per germline. The CDR3 runs to 14 residues. With 4 bases clipped from V and 7 bases from J, the junction kept 8 bases outside the gene matches.